One and the same sample provided the 17 T cell receptor beta chains below, sequenced in a study of blood T cell repertoires in COVID-19. The repertoire was sequenced with immunoSEQ multiplex PCR; TCRdb's copy has only in-frame clones and lacks some. The sample holds roughly 300,000 clones, about 81% seen once. Sequencing was carried out using peripheral blood. The receptor set was obtained from a human donor with COVID-19, enrolled during active disease. The donor label of this sample is uncertain.

This chain connects TRBV19 to TRBJ1-5, with 9 nucleotides matching TRBD1. CDR3 length: 14 residues. Germline CDR1 and CDR2: LNHDA and SQIVND (reference sequence). Losses at the gene ends were 8 bases for V and 6 bases for J; bases not matched to a gene: 8. The CDR3 loop is CASYGTGFGQPQHF. The CDR3 DNA follows: TGTGCCAGTTATGGGACAGGGTTCGGTCAGCCCCAGCATTTT.

J is TRBJ2-1 and V is TRBV7-9; the match to TRBD2 covers 9 bases. Germline V gives CDR1 SEHNR, CDR2 FQNEAQ (reference sequence). The CDR3 length is 19 residues. After removal of 1 base from V and 2 bases from J, the junction contained 12 bases not matched to a gene. The CDR3, as DNA: TGTGCCAGCAGCTTAGTTCAAGGTGGCGGGAGGGTTACCTACAATGAGCAGTTCTTC. Amino acids: CASSLVQGGGRVTYNEQFF.

The chain couples TRBV19 to TRBJ2-2; possibly TRBD1 for D (6 bases). With 3 bases removed from V and 7 bases from J, the gap between germline ends came to 15 bases. The length of the CDR3 is 15 residues. Germline V gene data show CDR1 as LNHDA and CDR2 as SQIVND (reference sequence). CDR3 sequence (DNA): TGTGCCAGTAGTATGAGTACAGGGTGGGGCGGGGAGCTGTTTTTT. Its protein is CASSMSTGWGGELFF.

This sequence joins TRBV2 and TRBJ2-7, with 10 bases fitting TRBD2. This CDR3 is built from 17 residues. Germline V gene lookup returns CDR1 SNHLY and CDR2 FYNNEI. After removal of 7 bases from V and 2 bases from J, the junction contained 14 bases not matched to a gene. The CDR3 loop reads CASIQGGLAGVTYEQYF. The CDR3 region has the DNA TGTGCCAGCATCCAAGGGGGCCTAGCGGGAGTAACCTACGAGCAGTACTTC.

Only a few counts were recorded for this clone. This rearrangement joins TRBV2 to TRBJ1-3, with a possible D match to TRBD1 (5 bases). The germline V gene encodes CDR1 SNHLY and CDR2 FYNNEI. The CDR3 is 15 residues long. Trimming removed 5 bases at V and 0 bases at J, with 11 bases between. As DNA, the CDR3 is TGTGCCAGCAGTCAGGGATCCCTCTCTGGAAACACCATATATTTT. Residues: CASSQGSLSGNTIYF.

CDR3 sequence (DNA): TGTGCCAGCAGCTTAATCGGGACAGCCAAACTGGCGGACACTGAAGCTTTCTTT. Translation gives CASSLIGTAKLADTEAFF. J is TRBJ1-1 and V is TRBV7-3; 7 bases match TRBD1. V trimming: 1 base; J trimming: 3 bases; junction bases outside the gene matches: 14. The CDR3 is 18 residues long. The V gene's germline CDR1 is SGHTA and CDR2 FQGTGA.

J is TRBJ2-7 and V is TRBV4-2; TRBD1 matches 7 bases. This CDR3 region has 17 residues. The V and J ends lost 0 bases and 3 bases, in that order; junction bases with no gene match: 11. CDR1 is LGHNA and CDR2 is YNFKEQ in the germline V gene. CDR3 loop: CASSQDSQQGYGYEQYF. The CDR3 nucleotides read TGTGCCAGCAGCCAAGATTCGCAACAGGGGTACGGCTACGAGCAGTACTTC.

The chain carries TRBV27 and TRBJ2-1; D might be TRBD1 (6 bases). This CDR3 has 18 amino acids. V lost 4 bases and J 0 bases, leaving 19 bases between the germline ends. Germline lookup yields CDR1 MNHEY and CDR2 SMNVEV (reference sequence). The CDR3 is CASSSHGTPPRSYNEQFF. In nucleotides, the CDR3 is TGTGCCAGCAGTTCCCATGGGACACCACCTCGCTCCTACAATGAGCAGTTCTTC.

The chain employs TRBV5-1 and TRBJ2-7; 9 bases agree with TRBD1. CDR1 and CDR2 from the germline V gene are SGHRS and YFSETQ. V lost 3 bases and J lost 3; bases outside the gene matches: 4. This CDR3 spans 14 amino acids. The CDR3: CASSYRDRDYEQYF. The CDR3 DNA sequence: TGCGCCAGCAGCTACCGGGACAGGGACTACGAGCAGTACTTC.

The V and J genes are TRBV15 and TRBJ1-6; D gene uncertain. CDR3 length equals 12 residues. V was clipped by 8 bases and J by 7 bases, with 9 bases between them. The germline CDR1 and CDR2 sequences are LNHNV and YYDKDF (reference sequence). Written as DNA, the CDR3 is TGTGCCACCGCGGCGTTGAATTCACCCCTCCACTTT. Encoded protein: CATAALNSPLHF.

The gene calls are TRBV5-1 and TRBJ2-7; maybe TRBD2 (6 bases). The CDR3 is 13 amino acids. CDR1 is SGHRS and CDR2 is YFSETQ in the germline V gene. V was pared by 4 bases and J by 3 bases, with 11 bases between. CDR3 loop: CASSAGGFYEQYF. CDR3 DNA: TGCGCCAGCAGCGCTGGGGGGTTCTACGAGCAGTACTTC.

This chain connects TRBV27 to TRBJ2-7; weak D call: TRBD1 (6 bases). Trimming took 1 base from V and 11 from J, leaving 15 bases between them. Germline V gene data show CDR1 as MNHEY and CDR2 as SMNVEV (reference sequence). The CDR3 covers 13 residues. The chain's CDR3 is CASSLLDSPRKYF. The CDR3 DNA sequence: TGTGCCAGCAGTTTATTGGACAGCCCGAGGAAGTACTTC.

V is TRBV19 and J is TRBJ1-2, with D tentatively TRBD1 (6 bases). Deletions cut 3 bases from V and 3 bases from J, with 11 bases between. From germline, CDR1 is LNHDA and CDR2 SQIVND (reference sequence). There are 14 residues in the CDR3. CDR3 nucleotide sequence: TGTGCCAGTAGTATTGAGGACAGCTACTATGGCTACACCTTC. The encoded protein is CASSIEDSYYGYTF. Supplemented by reference TRBV19 and TRBJ1-2, the full variable domain reads DGGITQSPKYLFRKEGQNVTLSCEQNLNHDAMYWYRQDPGQGLRLIYYSQIVNDFQKGDIAEGYSVSREKKESFPLTVTSAQKNPTAFYLCASSIEDSYYGYTFGSGTRLTVV.

The CDR3 protein is CASKGTREKLFF. The CDR3 region has the DNA TGTGCCAGCAAGGGGACTCGCGAAAAACTGTTTTTT. V usage is TRBV28 and J usage is TRBJ1-4, with D perhaps TRBD1 (5 bases). The CDR3 consists of 12 residues. The V end lost 7 bases, the J end lost 8 bases, and 11 bases lay between the germline ends. Germline assignment: CDR1 MDHEN and CDR2 SYDVKM.

The chain joins TRBV27 to TRBJ2-5; the D gene is possibly TRBD2 (5 bases). Trimming took off 5 bases at V and 5 bases at J, with 12 bases between the two ends. The CDR3 is made up of 13 amino acids. From germline, CDR1 is MNHEY and CDR2 SMNVEV (reference sequence). The DNA for the CDR3 is TGTGCCAGCAGTCCCTACCCGGGGGAGACCCAGTACTTC. This gives the protein CASSPYPGETQYF.

This clone was counted a few times. The rearrangement links TRBV11-3 to TRBJ2-3; 7 nucleotides agree with TRBD2. V shed 3 bases, J shed 2 bases, and the junction held 5 bases outside the gene matches. Germline V gene lookup returns CDR1 SGHNT and CDR2 YENEEA. This CDR3 has 15 residues. CDR3 nucleotide sequence: TGTGCCAGCAGCTTGGGAGGGCAAACCACAGATACGCAGTATTTT. Translating it yields CASSLGGQTTDTQYF.

J is TRBJ2-7 and V is TRBV7-9; 8 bases line up with TRBD1. CDR1 SEHNR and CDR2 FQNEAQ come from the germline V gene (reference sequence). The CDR3 runs 14 residues. V gave up 5 bases and J gave up 1 base; unmatched junction bases: 4. This CDR3 is CASSARDRSYEQYF. The CDR3 DNA reads TGTGCCAGCAGCGCACGGGACAGGTCCTACGAGCAGTACTTC. Based on the CDR3 plus reference TRBV7-9 and TRBJ2-7, the full variable domain is DTGVSQNPRHKITKRGQNVTFRCDPISEHNRLYWYRQTLGQGPEFLTYFQNEAQLEKSRLLSDRFSAERPKGSFSTLEIQRTEQGDSAMYLCASSARDRSYEQYFGPGTRLTVT.